The 24 T cell receptor beta chains below were found in one sample sequenced in a study of CD8+CD57+ T cells in acquired aplastic anemia. TCR beta VDJ combinations and CDR3 sequences were profiled from genomic DNA. TCRdb reprocessed the reads via MiXCR and lists one record per CDR3 protein. The data hold about 120,000 distinct CDR3 sequences, with 45% to 60% observed a single time. CD8+CD57+ cell expansion, shown by flow cytometry, had occurred in the patients selected for sequencing. The sequencing input was sorted CD4+, CD8+, or CD8+CD57+ T cells (not recorded which) from PBMCs. Receptor source: a human donor with aplastic anemia.

The chain is built from TRBV7-9 and TRBJ1-5; perhaps TRBD1 as D (5 bases). Germline V gene data show CDR1 as SEHNR and CDR2 as FQNEAQ (reference sequence). This CDR3 contains 13 residues. V was trimmed by 5 bases and J by 3 bases, leaving 8 bases between them. The CDR3 DNA follows: TGTGCCAGCAGCCGACAGAACAATCAGCCCCAGCATTTT. Translated, it gives CASSRQNNQPQHF.

The chain combines TRBV29-1 with TRBJ1-1, with D possibly matching TRBD1 (6 bases). Per the germline V gene, CDR1 is SQVTM and CDR2 is ANQGSEA. Trimming cost V 0 bases and J 5 bases, with 13 bases left between them. The CDR3 is 14 residues long. This CDR3 reads CSVEDRGWGTEAFF. DNA of the CDR3: TGCAGCGTTGAAGACAGGGGATGGGGGACTGAAGCTTTCTTT.

The chain carries TRBV27 and TRBJ2-1, with 11 bases aligning to TRBD2. The CDR3 runs 16 residues. The germline gives CDR1 MNHEY, CDR2 SMNVEV (reference sequence). V dropped 5 bases and J dropped 0; count of bases not matched to a gene: 3. For the CDR3, the DNA is TGTGCCAGCAGTCTAGGGACTAGCGGCTCCTACAATGAGCAGTTCTTC. Protein product: CASSLGTSGSYNEQFF.

A remark on this clonotype: The germline gene is not matched at one end of the junction; a read error may be the cause. The chain joins TRBV2 to TRBJ2-7; D is ambiguous. CDR1 is SNHLY and CDR2 is FYNNEI in the germline V gene. This CDR3 comprises 11 residues. The CDR3 DNA sequence: TGTGCCAGCACCTCCCCGTACGAGCAGCACTTC. Protein: CASTSPYEQHF.

This clonotype was seen a few times. The V gene is TRBV27, the J gene TRBJ2-1; D is undetermined. The V end was cut by 5 bases, the J end by 7 bases, with 12 bases between. The CDR3 runs 13 residues. Germline assignment: CDR1 MNHEY and CDR2 SMNVEV (reference sequence). CDR3 bases: TGTGCCAGCAGTCACGCAGGAACGAATGAGCAGTTCTTC. Translated, it gives CASSHAGTNEQFF.

This chain joins TRBV2 and TRBJ2-7; TRBD1 agrees at 8 bases. CDR3 size: 12 residues. V lost 8 bases and J lost 3; bases outside the gene matches: 3. CDR1 is SNHLY and CDR2 is FYNNEI in the germline V gene. CDR3 bases: TGTGCCAGCTGTGGACAGGGCTACGAGCAGTACTTC. This encodes CASCGQGYEQYF.

This clonotype was observed a handful of times. The V call is TRBV19, the J call TRBJ1-3, with D maybe TRBD1 (5 bases). CDR1 is LNHDA, CDR2 SQIVND, per germline (reference sequence). The CDR3 loop spans 15 amino acids. Trimming cost V 3 bases and J 2 bases, with 11 bases left between them. Here the CDR3 DNA reads TGTGCCAGTAGTATGGACCTGGGGCCTGGAAACACCATATATTTT. This gives the protein CASSMDLGPGNTIYF.

This clonotype was seen just once. V and J are TRBV7-8 and TRBJ2-5; D may be TRBD2 (6 bases). Per germline, CDR1 SGHVS and CDR2 FQNEAQ. The CDR3 runs to 17 residues. V lost 2 bases and J 3 bases, leaving 19 bases between the germline ends. CDR3 coding DNA: TGTGCCAGCAGCTTAATCGCTAGCGCGACCCCAAAAGAGACCCAGTACTTC. Residues: CASSLIASATPKETQYF. The variable domain in full, completed from reference TRBV7-8 and TRBJ2-5, reads GAGVSQSPRYKVAKRGQDVALRCDPISGHVSLFWYQQALGQGPEFLTYFQNEAQLDKSGLPSDRFFAERPEGSVSTLKIQRTQQEDSAVYLCASSLIASATPKETQYFGPGTRLLVL.

This chain connects TRBV7-9 to TRBJ1-5, with D possibly TRBD1 on 5 matching bases. The CDR3 spans 13 residues. V lost 7 bases to trimming and J lost 5 bases, with 12 bases between them. Germline CDR1 reads SEHNR; CDR2 reads FQNEAQ (reference sequence). CDR3 in amino acids: CASTNGGDQPQHF. DNA for the CDR3: TGTGCCAGCACCAACGGGGGTGATCAGCCCCAGCATTTT.

DNA of the CDR3: TGTGCCAGTATCAGGGGGAATGAGCAGTTCTTC. It is translated as CASIRGNEQFF. The chain couples TRBV19 to TRBJ2-1; 7 nucleotides align to TRBD1. The CDR3 runs 11 residues. CDR1 and CDR2 from the germline V gene are LNHDA and SQIVND (reference sequence). Trimming removed 7 bases from V and 7 bases from J; junction bases left unmatched: 1. Variable domain in full (rest from reference TRBV19 and TRBJ2-1): DGGITQSPKYLFRKEGQNVTLSCEQNLNHDAMYWYRQDPGQGLRLIYYSQIVNDFQKGDIAEGYSVSREKKESFPLTVTSAQKNPTAFYLCASIRGNEQFFGPGTRLTVL.

This clonotype has more than one count but fewer than ten. The J gene is TRBJ1-1, the V gene TRBV28; no firm D call. The length of the CDR3 is 15 residues. Germline V gene data show CDR1 as MDHEN and CDR2 as SYDVKM. The germline V and J ends were trimmed by 5 bases and 6 bases, with 19 bases remaining between them. Here the CDR3 reads CASSEMQSSTAEAFF. The CDR3 DNA reads TGTGCCAGCAGTGAGATGCAGTCCTCCACGGCTGAAGCTTTCTTT.

The chain combines TRBV29-1 with TRBJ1-2, with D hard to call. The germline V gene encodes CDR1 SQVTM and CDR2 ANQGSEA. CDR3 length: 14 amino acids. V was shortened by 5 bases and J by 4 bases, with 17 bases between the two germline ends. The CDR3 bases are TGCAGCGTTCTCGTGAGCGACGAGACCTATGGCTACACCTTC. Its protein product is CSVLVSDETYGYTF.

The chain is built from TRBV18 and TRBJ2-7; D unclear. CDR1 is KGHSH, CDR2 LQKENI, per germline. CDR3 length: 12 residues. The ends were cut back, 6 bases at V and 2 bases at J, with 8 bases in the middle. The CDR3 coding sequence is TGTGCCAGCTCGCACGGAACCTACGAGCAGTACTTC. Protein: CASSHGTYEQYF. The variable domain in full, with the rest retrieved from reference TRBV18 and TRBJ2-7, is NAGVMQNPRHLVRRRGQEARLRCSPMKGHSHVYWYRQLPEEGLKFMVYLQKENIIDESGMPKERFSAEFPKEGPSILRIQQVVRGDSAAYFCASSHGTYEQYFGPGTRLTVT.

The chain joins TRBV2 to TRBJ1-6; no reliable D call. The germline CDR1 and CDR2 sequences are SNHLY and FYNNEI. The CDR3 extends over 13 amino acids. Trimming left V 6 bases short and J 7 bases short, with 10 bases between. CDR3 in amino acids: CASSIAPNSPLHF. DNA of the CDR3: TGTGCCAGCAGCATAGCTCCAAATTCACCCCTCCACTTT. Full variable domain (missing parts from reference TRBV2 and TRBJ1-6): EPEVTQTPSHQVTQMGQEVILRCVPISNHLYFYWYRQILGQKVEFLVSFYNNEISEKSEIFDDQFSVERPDGSNFTLKIRSTKLEDSAMYFCASSIAPNSPLHFGNGTRLTVT.

This rearrangement joins TRBV7-6 to TRBJ2-7; 15 nucleotides agree with TRBD2. V gave up 5 bases and J gave up 7 bases; unmatched junction bases: 15. Per the germline V gene, CDR1 is SGHVS and CDR2 is FNYEAQ. The CDR3 totals 18 residues. CDR3 in amino acids: CASSRTPGLAGGREEQYF. CDR3 coding DNA: TGTGCCAGCAGCCGAACACCGGGACTAGCGGGAGGTCGGGAAGAGCAGTACTTC. Drawing the rest from reference TRBV7-6 and TRBJ2-7, the complete variable domain is GAGVSQSPRYKVTKRGQDVALRCDPISGHVSLYWYRQALGQGPEFLTYFNYEAQQDKSGLPNDRFSAERPEGSISTLTIQRTEQRDSAMYRCASSRTPGLAGGREEQYFGPGTRLTVT.

The chain has TRBV12-3 or TRBV12-4 and TRBJ2-3; 7 nucleotides match TRBD2. V was pared by 7 bases and J by 2 bases, with 9 bases of the junction left unmatched. The CDR3 is 15 amino acids. CDR3 DNA sequence: TGTGCCAGCAATGATGTCCAGCGGGACACAGATACGCAGTATTTT. Protein sequence: CASNDVQRDTDTQYF.

This clonotype was counted a few times. V gene TRBV15 combines with J gene TRBJ2-5, with TRBD2 matching over 11 bases. Germline V gives CDR1 LNHNV, CDR2 YYDKDF (reference sequence). The CDR3 runs to 15 residues. Trimming took 9 bases from V and 2 from J; bases not matched to a gene: 8. The DNA for the CDR3 is TGTGCCACTCGAGTTACTAGCGGGGGACAAGAGACCCAGTACTTC. As protein: CATRVTSGGQETQYF. The entire variable domain, with the rest obtained from reference TRBV15 and TRBJ2-5, is as follows: DAMVIQNPRYQVTQFGKPVTLSCSQTLNHNVMYWYQQKSSQAPKLLFHYYDKDFNNEADTPDNFQSRRPNTSFCFLDIRSPGLGDTAMYLCATRVTSGGQETQYFGPGTRLLVL.

This sequence joins TRBV7-9 and TRBJ2-7, with D unresolved. V was shortened by 1 base and J by 2 bases, with 12 bases between the two germline ends. Germline lookup yields CDR1 SEHNR and CDR2 FQNEAQ (reference sequence). This CDR3 contains 15 residues. CDR3 sequence (DNA): TGTGCCAGCAGCTTAGGACGGTCAGGCCCCTACGAGCAGTACTTC. It translates to CASSLGRSGPYEQYF.

The rearrangement uses TRBV7-8 and TRBJ1-2, with D unclear. This CDR3 contains 12 residues. Germline V gives CDR1 SGHVS, CDR2 FQNEAQ. Deletions cut 6 bases from V and 3 bases from J, with 8 bases between. The CDR3 region is CASSPQDYGYTF. Here the CDR3 DNA reads TGTGCCAGCAGTCCGCAGGACTATGGCTACACCTTC. Using reference TRBV7-8 and TRBJ1-2 for the parts outside the CDR3, the full variable domain is GAGVSQSPRYKVAKRGQDVALRCDPISGHVSLFWYQQALGQGPEFLTYFQNEAQLDKSGLPSDRFFAERPEGSVSTLKIQRTQQEDSAVYLCASSPQDYGYTFGSGTRLTVV.

Notes on this clonotype: The conserved phenylalanine or tryptophan normally closing the CDR3 is absent here, so this likely arose from a read error. V usage is TRBV19 and J usage is TRBJ2-1; 11 positions match TRBD2. The length of the CDR3 is 16 residues. Looked up from germline, CDR1 is LNHDA and CDR2 is SQIVND (reference sequence). Losses at the gene ends were 3 bases for V and 4 bases for J; bases not matched to a gene: 5. CDR3 loop: CASSIKTSGVYNEQFS. The CDR3 bases are TGTGCCAGTAGTATTAAGACTAGCGGGGTTTACAATGAGCAGTTCTCC.

In its sample, this clonotype was seen many times. V gene TRBV4-1 combines with J gene TRBJ2-7, with 7 bases matching TRBD2. The CDR3 is made up of 16 amino acids. Germline trimming cut 0 bases from V and 9 bases from J; bases unmatched to any gene: 14. Germline lookup yields CDR1 MGHRA and CDR2 YSYEKL. CDR3 in amino acids: CASSQDALQTSTVQYF. The CDR3, as DNA: TGCGCCAGCAGCCAAGATGCCCTACAGACTAGCACGGTGCAGTACTTC.

CDR3: CASSEKRTGPNYEQYF. The CDR3 nucleotides read TGTGCCAGCAGTGAAAAGCGGACAGGCCCAAACTACGAGCAGTACTTC. This chain joins TRBV2 and TRBJ2-7, with 7 bases matching TRBD1. The CDR3 covers 16 residues. V dropped 2 bases and J dropped 3; count of bases not matched to a gene: 10. CDR1 is SNHLY and CDR2 is FYNNEI in the germline V gene.

This sequence joins TRBV5-1 and TRBJ2-1; 8 bases line up with TRBD1. The CDR3 is 16 amino acids. The germline V gene encodes CDR1 SGHRS and CDR2 YFSETQ. V shed 3 bases, J shed 6 bases, and the junction held 11 bases outside the gene matches. The CDR3 spells CASSWGQVQEGNEQFF. CDR3 in DNA: TGCGCCAGCAGCTGGGGACAGGTGCAGGAGGGCAATGAGCAGTTCTTC.

The chain employs TRBV10-3 and TRBJ2-1; D gene uncertain. Trimming stripped 10 bases from V and 12 bases from J, with 19 bases between. The CDR3 has 12 residues. CDR1 and CDR2 (germline): ENHRY, SYGVKD. CDR3 in DNA: TGTGCCAGCCTGCGGCGCGGTTTGGGGCAGTTCTTC. Translated: CASLRRGLGQFF.